This T cell receptor (beta chain) was documented in a study of blood T cell repertoires in COVID-19. The overall study: From the United States, Italy and Spain came samples of acute and convalescent COVID-19.

This clone was found once. This CDR3 has 15 residues. Germline lookup yields CDR1 SGHKS and CDR2 YYEKEE (reference sequence). The trim removed 3 bases at V and 5 bases at J, leaving 5 bases unmatched. How the authors handled the data: Amplification of reference gene primers was used by the study to estimate nucleated cell counts. Some clones are missing from TCRdb's copy, which holds only in-frame ones; the method was immunoSEQ multiplex PCR. The V and J calls and clone size were taken over from that table, and D and trimming were inferred from the DNA. The sample lists over 200,000 clones, around 80% seen once, with approximately 2% in the top ten. The participants were between roughly 18 and 89 years old and came from fewer than 25 US areas. Either two negative PCRs, clearance, or symptom resolution qualified Cohort 3 donors as recovered.

The sequence derives from a man in his 60s who had recovered from COVID-19. Source material: PBMCs or T cells enriched from blood (not recorded which). The rearrangement joins TRBV5-5 to TRBJ2-2, with 9 bases lining up with TRBD2. CDR3 loop: CASSWGSGGTGELFF. The CDR3 bases are TGTGCCAGCAGCTGGGGTAGCGGGGGTACCGGGGAGCTGTTTTTT.